A selection of T cell receptor beta chains follows, all from one sample in a study of control samples from healthy donors and cancer patients. Sequenced by immunoSEQ multiplex PCR; TCRdb stores in-frame clones only, minus some. The sample carries about 130,000 clones, roughly 89% recorded once. Material: PBMCs. The receptors were sampled from a man in his fifties or sixties with head and neck cancer. Each CDR3 is given with its conserved first and last residue. D genes are given only for firm matches. Clone size, where shown, is once, few, many, or a class for clones that have expanded.

V gene	D gene	CDR3 length	J gene	clone size	CDR3 protein	CDR3 DNA
TRBV9	-	15	TRBJ2-7	-	CASSVEGDASYEQYF	TGTGCCAGCAGCGTAGAAGGGGACGCATCCTACGAGCAGTACTTC
TRBV28	-	14	TRBJ1-5	-	CASILGGKNQPQHF	TGTGCCAGCATCCTCGGGGGGAAAAATCAGCCCCAGCATTTT
TRBV5-1	TRBD2	16	TRBJ2-1	few	CASSLGLRMREDEQFF	TGCGCCAGCAGCTTGGGTCTCCGCATGCGGGAGGATGAGCAGTTCTTC
TRBV7-9	-	14	TRBJ2-1	-	CASSLVISANEQFF	TGTGCCAGCAGCTTAGTGATAAGTGCCAATGAGCAGTTCTTC
TRBV5-1	TRBD1	14	TRBJ2-5	-	CASSTQGSGGTQYF	TGCGCCAGCAGTACACAGGGTTCAGGGGGGACCCAGTACTTC
TRBV7-8	-	15	TRBJ1-2	-	CASSLDRLGSHGYTF	TGTGCCAGCAGCTTAGACCGTCTCGGCAGCCATGGCTACACCTTC
TRBV5-8	-	15	TRBJ2-2	once	CASSLVQGDTGELFF	TGTGCCAGCAGCTTGGTACAGGGCGACACCGGGGAGCTGTTTTTT
TRBV7-2	-	15	TRBJ1-1	few	CASSARRAGATEAFF	TGTGCCAGCAGCGCCAGGCGCGCGGGGGCGACTGAAGCTTTCTTT
TRBV30	-	12	TRBJ1-3	-	CAWVSSGNTIYF	TGTGCCTGGGTTAGCTCTGGAAACACCATATATTTT
TRBV27	-	13	TRBJ1-1	once	CASSRIEGSEAFF	TGTGCCAGCAGTCGAATTGAAGGCTCTGAAGCTTTCTTT
TRBV5-6	TRBD1	16	TRBJ1-2	-	CASSSTGTGASNGYTF	TGTGCCAGCAGCTCCACCGGGACAGGGGCATCGAATGGCTACACCTTC
TRBV28	TRBD2	14	TRBJ2-7	once	CASSLAGESYEQYF	TGTGCCAGCAGTTTAGCGGGAGAGTCCTACGAGCAGTACTTC
TRBV13	TRBD2	15	TRBJ2-5	-	CASSMPRGGPETQYF	TGTGCCAGCAGCATGCCTAGGGGAGGGCCGGAGACCCAGTACTTC
TRBV5-1	-	14	TRBJ2-1	-	CASSLQPQGNEQFF	TGCGCCAGCAGCTTGCAGCCACAGGGCAATGAGCAGTTCTTC